Given below is one T cell receptor beta chain in context. The data derive from a study of blood T cell repertoires in COVID-19. The study recruited people aged roughly 18 to 100 years across about 25 US areas. Participants' own reports of clinical history determined their cohort assignment. The germline V gene has CDR1 MDHEN and CDR2 SYDVKM. The CDR3 loop spans 13 amino acids. Trimming took 5 bases from V and 5 from J, leaving 12 bases between them. As handled by the study authors: Counts of nucleated cells, estimated from reference gene primer amplification, were obtained. The protocol was immunoSEQ multiplex PCR, while the TCRdb copy is restricted to in-frame clones and leaves out a portion. The D gene and trimming were derived from the DNA, and the V and J assignments and clone size from that table. The sample lists roughly 220,000 clones, roughly 88% occurring once.

The clonotype originates from a woman in her forties or fifties with acute COVID-19. Sequenced: PBMCs or T cells enriched from blood (not recorded which). The chain is built from TRBV28 and TRBJ2-5; unclear D gene. As DNA, the CDR3 is TGTGCCAGCAGTCTACCTCCCGTCGAGACCCAGTACTTC. Protein sequence: CASSLPPVETQYF.